Included here is one T cell receptor beta chain sequence, with context. The antigen is not known. The entry originates in a study of CD8+CD57+ T cells in acquired aplastic anemia. Study results and caveats: Found in both controls and patients were almost 30 CD8+ CDR3 sequences. Patients were compared with controls for CD8+ Simpson's diversity, and no significant difference emerged.

V trimming: 6 bases; J trimming: 6 bases; junction bases outside the gene matches: 10. Per germline, CDR1 KGHDR and CDR2 SFDVKD. This CDR3 comprises 17 residues. TCR beta VDJ and CDR3 profiles were obtained from a genomic DNA template. TCRdb reprocessed the reads via MiXCR and lists one record per CDR3 protein. Found here are approximately 81,000 distinct CDR3 sequences, about half of them singletons; the top ten hold approximately 61%. Sequences were obtained from sorted CD4+, CD8+, or CD8+CD57+ T cells (not recorded which) from PBMCs. The source is a human donor in good health, serving as a control. This chain links TRBV24-1 with TRBJ2-7; TRBD2 agrees at 16 bases. The CDR3 loop reads CATSFRGLAGGPSEQYF. The CDR3 DNA sequence: TGTGCCACCAGTTTCCGGGGACTAGCGGGAGGGCCCTCCGAGCAGTACTTC.